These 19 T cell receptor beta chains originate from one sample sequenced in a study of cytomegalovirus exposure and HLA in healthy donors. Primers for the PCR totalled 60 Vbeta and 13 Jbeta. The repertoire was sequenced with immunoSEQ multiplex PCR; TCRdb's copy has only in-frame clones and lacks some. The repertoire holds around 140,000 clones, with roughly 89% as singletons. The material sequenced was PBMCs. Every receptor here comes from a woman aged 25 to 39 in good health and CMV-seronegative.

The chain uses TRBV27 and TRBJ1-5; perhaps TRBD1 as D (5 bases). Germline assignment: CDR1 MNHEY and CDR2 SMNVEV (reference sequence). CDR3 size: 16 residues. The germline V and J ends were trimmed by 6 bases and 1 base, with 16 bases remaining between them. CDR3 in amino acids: CASRRIQGTSNQPQHF. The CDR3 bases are TGTGCCAGCAGGCGTATTCAGGGTACGAGCAATCAGCCCCAGCATTTT.

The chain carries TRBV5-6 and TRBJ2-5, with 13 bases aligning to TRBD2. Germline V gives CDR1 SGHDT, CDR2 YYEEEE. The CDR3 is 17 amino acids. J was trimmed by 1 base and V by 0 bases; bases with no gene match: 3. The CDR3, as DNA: TGTGCCAGCAGCTTGGGACTAGCGGGAGGTCGCCAAGAGACCCAGTACTTC. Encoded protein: CASSLGLAGGRQETQYF.

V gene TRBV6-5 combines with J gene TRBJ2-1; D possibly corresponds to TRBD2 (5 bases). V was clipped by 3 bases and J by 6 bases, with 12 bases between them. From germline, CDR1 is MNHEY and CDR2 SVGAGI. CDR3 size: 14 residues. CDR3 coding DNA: TGTGCCAGCAGTTATGGGCCGGGGAGCAATGAGCAGTTCTTC. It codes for CASSYGPGSNEQFF.

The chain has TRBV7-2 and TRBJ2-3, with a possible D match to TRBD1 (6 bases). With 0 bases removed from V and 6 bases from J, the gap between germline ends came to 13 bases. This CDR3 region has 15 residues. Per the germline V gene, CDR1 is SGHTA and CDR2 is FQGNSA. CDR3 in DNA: TGTGCCAGCAGCTTAGCGGGGTCCCAGGGGGATACGCAGTATTTT. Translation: CASSLAGSQGDTQYF.

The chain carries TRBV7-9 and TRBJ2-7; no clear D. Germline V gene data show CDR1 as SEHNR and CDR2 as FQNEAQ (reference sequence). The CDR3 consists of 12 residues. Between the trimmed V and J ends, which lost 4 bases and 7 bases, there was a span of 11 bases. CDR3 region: CASSSITREQYF. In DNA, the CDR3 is TGTGCCAGCAGCTCTATCACTCGGGAGCAGTACTTC.

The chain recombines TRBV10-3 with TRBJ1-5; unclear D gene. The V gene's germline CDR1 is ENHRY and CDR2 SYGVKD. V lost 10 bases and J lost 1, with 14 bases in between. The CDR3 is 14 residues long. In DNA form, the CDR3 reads TGTGCCACTACAGATCTTTTGAGCAATCAGCCCCAGCATTTT. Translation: CATTDLLSNQPQHF.

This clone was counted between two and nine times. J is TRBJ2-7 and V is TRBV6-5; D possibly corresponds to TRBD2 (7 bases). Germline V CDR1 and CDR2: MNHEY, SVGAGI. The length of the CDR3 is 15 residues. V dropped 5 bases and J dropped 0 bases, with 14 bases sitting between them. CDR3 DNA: TGTGCCAGCAGTCTCAGCGGGACACGCTCCTACGAGCAGTACTTC. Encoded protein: CASSLSGTRSYEQYF.

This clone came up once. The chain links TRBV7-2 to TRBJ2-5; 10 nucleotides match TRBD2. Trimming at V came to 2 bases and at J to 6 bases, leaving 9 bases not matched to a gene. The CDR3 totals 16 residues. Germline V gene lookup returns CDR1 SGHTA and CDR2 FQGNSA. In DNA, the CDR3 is TGTGCCAGCAGCTTAAGCGGGAGGGCCGGGTCGAAGACCCAGTACTTC. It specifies CASSLSGRAGSKTQYF.

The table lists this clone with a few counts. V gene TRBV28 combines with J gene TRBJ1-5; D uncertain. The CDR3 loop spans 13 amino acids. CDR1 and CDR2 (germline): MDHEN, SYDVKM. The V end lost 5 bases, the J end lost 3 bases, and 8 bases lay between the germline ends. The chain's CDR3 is CASSPRHNQPQHF. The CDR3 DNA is TGTGCCAGCAGTCCCCGACACAATCAGCCCCAGCATTTT.

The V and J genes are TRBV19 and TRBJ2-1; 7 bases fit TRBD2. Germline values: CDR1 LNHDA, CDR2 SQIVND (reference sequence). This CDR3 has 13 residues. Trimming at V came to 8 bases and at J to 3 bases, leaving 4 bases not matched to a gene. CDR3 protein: CASGGLVYNEQFF. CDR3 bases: TGTGCCAGTGGCGGACTAGTCTACAATGAGCAGTTCTTC.

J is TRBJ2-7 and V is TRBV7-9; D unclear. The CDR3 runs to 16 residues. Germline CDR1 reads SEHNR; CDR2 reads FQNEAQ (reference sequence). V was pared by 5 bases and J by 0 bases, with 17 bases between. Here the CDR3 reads CASSSTLEARSYEQYF. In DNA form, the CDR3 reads TGTGCCAGCAGCAGTACCCTAGAAGCGCGCTCCTACGAGCAGTACTTC.

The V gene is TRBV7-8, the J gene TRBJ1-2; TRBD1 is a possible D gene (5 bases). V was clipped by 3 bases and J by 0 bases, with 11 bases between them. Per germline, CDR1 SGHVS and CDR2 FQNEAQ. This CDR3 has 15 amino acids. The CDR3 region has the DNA TGTGCCAGCAGCTTGGCAGGGAGGACTAACTATGGCTACACCTTC. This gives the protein CASSLAGRTNYGYTF.

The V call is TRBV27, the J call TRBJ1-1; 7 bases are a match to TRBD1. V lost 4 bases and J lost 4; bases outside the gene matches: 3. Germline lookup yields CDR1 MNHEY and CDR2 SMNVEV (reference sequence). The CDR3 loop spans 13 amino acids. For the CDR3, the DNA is TGTGCCAGCAGTTGGGCAGGGGGCACTGAAGCTTTCTTT. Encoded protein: CASSWAGGTEAFF.

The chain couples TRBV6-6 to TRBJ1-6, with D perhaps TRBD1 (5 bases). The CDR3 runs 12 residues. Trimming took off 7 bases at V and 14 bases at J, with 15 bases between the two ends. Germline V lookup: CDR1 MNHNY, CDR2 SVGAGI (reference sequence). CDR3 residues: CASTTPGGALHF. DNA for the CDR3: TGTGCCAGCACCACCCCCGGGGGAGCCCTCCACTTT.

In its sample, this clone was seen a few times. The DNA of the CDR3 is TGCGCCAGCAGCCAAGAACAGATCTCTGGGGCCAACGTCCTGACTTTC. It codes for CASSQEQISGANVLTF. This chain uses TRBV4-1 with TRBJ2-6; D ambiguous. The V end lost 0 bases, the J end lost 0 bases, and 6 bases lay between the germline ends. Germline-derived CDR1 and CDR2 are MGHRA and YSYEKL. There are 16 residues in the CDR3.

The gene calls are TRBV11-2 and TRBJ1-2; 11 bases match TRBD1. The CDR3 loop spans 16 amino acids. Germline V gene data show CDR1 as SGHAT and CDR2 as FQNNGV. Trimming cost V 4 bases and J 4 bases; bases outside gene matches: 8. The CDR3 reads CASSSPRTGGRYGYTF. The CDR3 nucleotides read TGTGCCAGCAGCTCACCCAGGACAGGGGGCCGCTATGGCTACACCTTC.

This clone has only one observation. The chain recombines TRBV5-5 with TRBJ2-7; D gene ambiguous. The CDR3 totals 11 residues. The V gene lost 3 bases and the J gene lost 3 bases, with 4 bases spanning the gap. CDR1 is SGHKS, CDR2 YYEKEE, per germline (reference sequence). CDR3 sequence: CASSSYYEQYF. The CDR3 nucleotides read TGTGCCAGCAGCTCTTACTACGAGCAGTACTTC.

The CDR3 sequence is CASSVTGATNEKLFF. Here the CDR3 DNA reads TGTGCCAGCAGCGTAACAGGAGCAACTAATGAAAAACTGTTTTTT. The V gene is TRBV6-6, the J gene TRBJ1-4; D might be TRBD1 (5 bases). The CDR3 is made up of 15 amino acids. With 6 bases removed from V and 0 bases from J, the gap between germline ends came to 11 bases. Germline lookup yields CDR1 MNHNY and CDR2 SVGAGI (reference sequence).

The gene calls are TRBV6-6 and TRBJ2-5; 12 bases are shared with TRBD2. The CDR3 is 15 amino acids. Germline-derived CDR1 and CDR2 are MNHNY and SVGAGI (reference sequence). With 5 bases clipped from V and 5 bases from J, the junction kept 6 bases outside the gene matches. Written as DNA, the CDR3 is TGTGCCAGCAGTAGAGGGACTAGCGGGCGGGAGACCCAGTACTTC. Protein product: CASSRGTSGRETQYF.